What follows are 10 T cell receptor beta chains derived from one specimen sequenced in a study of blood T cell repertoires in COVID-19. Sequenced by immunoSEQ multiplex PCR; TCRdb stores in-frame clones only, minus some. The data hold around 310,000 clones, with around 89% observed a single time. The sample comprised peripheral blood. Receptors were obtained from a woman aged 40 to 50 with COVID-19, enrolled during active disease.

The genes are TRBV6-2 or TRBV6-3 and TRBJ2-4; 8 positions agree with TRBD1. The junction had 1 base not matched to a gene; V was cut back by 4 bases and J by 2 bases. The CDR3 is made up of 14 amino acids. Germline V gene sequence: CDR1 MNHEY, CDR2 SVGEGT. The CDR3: CASSSRGPKNIQYF. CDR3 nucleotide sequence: TGTGCCAGCAGTTCCAGGGGGCCCAAAAACATTCAGTACTTC.

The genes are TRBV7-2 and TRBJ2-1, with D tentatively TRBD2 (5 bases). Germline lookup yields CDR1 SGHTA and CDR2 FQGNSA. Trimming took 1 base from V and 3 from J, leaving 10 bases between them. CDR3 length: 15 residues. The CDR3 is CASSLVAGGYNEQFF. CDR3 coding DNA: TGTGCCAGCAGCTTAGTTGCGGGCGGCTACAATGAGCAGTTCTTC.

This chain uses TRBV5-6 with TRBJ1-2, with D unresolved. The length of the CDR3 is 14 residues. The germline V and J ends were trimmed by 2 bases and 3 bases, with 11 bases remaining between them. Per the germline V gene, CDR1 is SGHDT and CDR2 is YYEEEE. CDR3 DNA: TGTGCCAGCAGCTTAATGGGAGAGCACTATGGCTACACCTTC. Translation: CASSLMGEHYGYTF.

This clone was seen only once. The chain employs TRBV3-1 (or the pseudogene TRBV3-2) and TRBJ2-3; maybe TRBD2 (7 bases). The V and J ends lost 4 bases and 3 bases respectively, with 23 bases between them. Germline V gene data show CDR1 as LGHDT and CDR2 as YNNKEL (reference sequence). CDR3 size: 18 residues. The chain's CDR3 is CASSLWAGEAAGTDTQYF. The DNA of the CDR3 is TGTGCCAGCAGCCTGTGGGCAGGGGAGGCAGCGGGGACAGATACGCAGTATTTT.

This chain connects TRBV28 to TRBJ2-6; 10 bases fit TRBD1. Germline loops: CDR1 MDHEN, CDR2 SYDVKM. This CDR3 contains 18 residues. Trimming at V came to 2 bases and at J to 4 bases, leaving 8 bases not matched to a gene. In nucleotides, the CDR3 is TGTGCCAGCAGTTTACCCCTGGGACAGGGGACCGGGGCCAACGTCCTGACTTTC. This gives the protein CASSLPLGQGTGANVLTF.

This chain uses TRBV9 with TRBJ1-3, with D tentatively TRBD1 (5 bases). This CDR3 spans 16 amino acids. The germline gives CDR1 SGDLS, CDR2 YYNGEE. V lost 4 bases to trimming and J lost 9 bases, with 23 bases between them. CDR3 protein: CASSRQTVQTLSTIYF. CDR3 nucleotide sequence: TGTGCCAGCAGCAGACAGACAGTGCAAACGCTAAGCACCATATATTTT. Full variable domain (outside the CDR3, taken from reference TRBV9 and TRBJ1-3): DSGVTQTPKHLITATGQRVTLRCSPRSGDLSVYWYQQSLDQGLQFLIQYYNGEERAKGNILERFSAQQFPDLHSELNLSSLELGDSALYFCASSRQTVQTLSTIYFGEGSWLTVV.

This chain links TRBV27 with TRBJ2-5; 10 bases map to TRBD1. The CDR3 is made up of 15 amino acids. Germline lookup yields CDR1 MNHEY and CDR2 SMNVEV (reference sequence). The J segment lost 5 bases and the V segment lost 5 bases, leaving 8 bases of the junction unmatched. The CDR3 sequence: CASSAVTGGSETQYF. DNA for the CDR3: TGTGCCAGCAGTGCCGTGACAGGGGGCAGTGAGACCCAGTACTTC.

The CDR3 loop is CASSLARIGRTGNTIYF. The CDR3 region has the DNA TGTGCCAGCAGCTTAGCGCGGATAGGAAGGACTGGAAACACCATATATTTT. This rearrangement joins TRBV7-8 to TRBJ1-3; D gene unclear. Trimming took off 0 bases at V and 2 bases at J, with 14 bases between the two ends. The CDR3 runs 17 residues. Germline V gene sequence: CDR1 SGHVS, CDR2 FQNEAQ.

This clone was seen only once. The CDR3 loop reads CASSVSGMDTQYF. The CDR3 region has the DNA TGTGCCAGCAGCGTATCGGGAATGGATACGCAGTATTTT. The V gene is TRBV9, the J gene TRBJ2-3; D might be TRBD2 (5 bases). Germline CDR1 reads SGDLS; CDR2 reads YYNGEE. The CDR3 has 13 amino acids. V was clipped by 1 base and J by 6 bases, with 9 bases between them.

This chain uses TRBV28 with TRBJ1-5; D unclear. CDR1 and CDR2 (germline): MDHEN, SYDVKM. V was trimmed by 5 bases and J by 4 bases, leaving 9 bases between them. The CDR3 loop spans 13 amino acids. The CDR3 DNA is TGTGCCAGCAGTGAGAAGGAGAATCAGCCCCAGCATTTT. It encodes CASSEKENQPQHF.